The 32 T cell receptor beta chains listed next were all sequenced from one sample in a study of blood T cell repertoires in COVID-19. Clones were sequenced by immunoSEQ multiplex PCR, and TCRdb holds only the in-frame ones, with some missing. The table includes about 300,000 clones, around nine tenths detected once. Sequencing was done on a sample of PBMCs or T cells enriched from blood (not recorded which). The receptor set was obtained from a woman in her thirties who had recovered from COVID-19.

The chain recombines TRBV7-3 with TRBJ1-6; tentative D call: TRBD1 (5 bases). V was shortened by 2 bases and J by 5 bases, with 10 bases between the two germline ends. This CDR3 is 15 amino acids long. CDR1 is SGHTA and CDR2 is FQGTGA in the germline V gene. The CDR3 loop reads CASSLFGGDNSPLHF. In DNA, the CDR3 is TGTGCCAGCAGCTTATTTGGGGGGGATAATTCACCCCTCCACTTT. Together with reference TRBV7-3 and TRBJ1-6, the CDR3 gives the full variable domain: GAGVSQTPSNKVTEKGKYVELRCDPISGHTALYWYRQSLGQGPEFLIYFQGTGAADDSGLPNDRFFAVRPEGSVSTLKIQRTERGDSAVYLCASSLFGGDNSPLHFGNGTRLTVT.

This clone was detected only once. The chain carries TRBV27 and TRBJ1-1, with 7 bases lining up with TRBD1. The germline V gene encodes CDR1 MNHEY and CDR2 SMNVEV (reference sequence). J lost 0 bases, V lost 5 bases, and 3 bases had no gene match. The CDR3 extends over 14 amino acids. CDR3 nucleotides: TGTGCCAGCAGTGAGGGGACAGTGAACACTGAAGCTTTCTTT. Residues: CASSEGTVNTEAFF.

CDR3 nucleotides: TGCGCCAGCAGCTCCGGGTCCATTAAGAACACCGGGGAGCTGTTTTTT. Encoded protein: CASSSGSIKNTGELFF. This chain joins TRBV5-1 and TRBJ2-2; no clear D. In germline, CDR1 is SGHRS, CDR2 YFSETQ. This CDR3 has 16 residues. V was cut by 3 bases and J by 1 base, with 13 bases left in between.

The count of this clone is one. The chain employs TRBV27 and TRBJ2-7, with D unclear. Trimming left V 5 bases short and J 0 bases short, with 8 bases between. The CDR3 totals 13 residues. Germline V gene sequence: CDR1 MNHEY, CDR2 SMNVEV (reference sequence). CDR3 in DNA: TGTGCCAGCAGTCAAGCCATCTCCTACGAGCAGTACTTC. It encodes CASSQAISYEQYF.

This rearrangement joins TRBV5-4 to TRBJ2-2, with 10 bases aligning to TRBD2. J gave up 4 bases and V 2 bases, and 5 bases lay outside the gene matches. Germline CDR1 and CDR2: SGHNT and YYREEE (reference sequence). The CDR3 covers 16 residues. In DNA, the CDR3 is TGTGCCAGCAGCTTAAGCGGGAGGGCCCTCACCGGGGAGCTGTTTTTT. It is translated as CASSLSGRALTGELFF. Full variable domain (outside the CDR3, taken from reference TRBV5-4 and TRBJ2-2): ETGVTQSPTHLIKTRGQQVTLRCSSQSGHNTVSWYQQALGQGPQFIFQYYREEENGRGNFPPRFSGLQFPNYSSELNVNALELDDSALYLCASSLSGRALTGELFFGEGSRLTVL.

The rearrangement uses TRBV28 and TRBJ2-1, with 8 bases fitting TRBD2. Trimming at V came to 7 bases and at J to 6 bases, leaving 8 bases not matched to a gene. The germline V gene has CDR1 MDHEN and CDR2 SYDVKM. The CDR3 has 14 amino acids. Here the CDR3 DNA reads TGTGCCAGCACGGGGGGGGCTCGGAGCAATGAGCAGTTCTTC. It is translated as CASTGGARSNEQFF. The whole variable domain, filled in from reference TRBV28 and TRBJ2-1, reads DVKVTQSSRYLVKRTGEKVFLECVQDMDHENMFWYRQDPGLGLRLIYFSYDVKMKEKGDIPEGYSVSREKKERFSLILESASTNQTSMYLCASTGGARSNEQFFGPGTRLTVL.

The chain couples TRBV21-1 to TRBJ1-3. TRBV21-1 is designated a pseudogene. CDR3 length: 14 amino acids. CDR3 in DNA: TGTGCCAGCAGCAAAACGGGGAGAGGAAACACCATATATTTT. Translation gives CASSKTGRGNTIYF.

The chain is built from TRBV10-2 and TRBJ1-4; D remains unclear. V was trimmed by 6 bases and J by 10 bases, leaving 15 bases between them. CDR3 length: 13 residues. The germline gives CDR1 WSHSY, CDR2 SAAADI. CDR3: CASSVSDGRKLFF. The CDR3 DNA reads as TGCGCCAGCAGCGTATCTGATGGGAGAAAACTGTTTTTT.

The chain recombines TRBV29-1 with TRBJ2-3, with unresolved D. The CDR3 runs 11 residues. Trimming removed 6 bases from V and 3 bases from J, with 7 bases in between. Germline CDR1 reads SQVTM; CDR2 reads ANQGSEA. Here the CDR3 DNA reads TGCAGCGTGGCGAGGACAGATACGCAGTATTTT. Its protein is CSVARTDTQYF.

The V and J genes are TRBV30 and TRBJ2-3; D might be TRBD2 (5 bases). Trimming stripped 1 base from V and 0 bases from J, with 8 bases between. The CDR3 runs 14 residues. From germline, CDR1 is GTSNPN and CDR2 SVGIG (reference sequence). Here the CDR3 reads CAWSAGSSTDTQYF. The CDR3 DNA follows: TGTGCCTGGAGTGCGGGGTCTAGCACAGATACGCAGTATTTT.

The chain employs TRBV7-2 and TRBJ1-6; D is possibly TRBD1 (5 bases). Trimming took off 5 bases at V and 3 bases at J, with 11 bases between the two ends. Germline CDR1 and CDR2: SGHTA and FQGNSA. The CDR3 covers 15 residues. CDR3 nucleotides: TGTGCCAGCAGCCCAAGACAGAACTATAATTCACCCCTCCACTTT. Translated, it gives CASSPRQNYNSPLHF.

The chain combines TRBV28 with TRBJ2-1, with D tentatively TRBD2 (6 bases). The germline CDR1 and CDR2 sequences are MDHEN and SYDVKM. The CDR3 sequence is 16 residues long. V was shortened by 6 bases and J by 3 bases, with 18 bases between the two germline ends. The DNA for the CDR3 is TGTGCCAGCAGCCCCGGGGGAGCGGCTAACTACAATGAGCAGTTCTTC. Residues: CASSPGGAANYNEQFF.

The chain links TRBV11-3 to TRBJ2-5, with 12 nucleotides matching TRBD2. Trimming cost V 3 bases and J 2 bases; bases outside gene matches: 4. CDR3 length equals 16 residues. Germline V gene sequence: CDR1 SGHNT, CDR2 YENEEA. The DNA of the CDR3 is TGTGCCAGCAGCTTCTCGACTAGCGGGAGACAAGAGACCCAGTACTTC. This codes for CASSFSTSGRQETQYF.

This chain connects TRBV2 to TRBJ2-3; tentative D call: TRBD2 (6 bases). The CDR3 has 13 amino acids. V lost 6 bases and J 10 bases, leaving 17 bases between the germline ends. CDR1 is SNHLY and CDR2 is FYNNEI in the germline V gene. The CDR3 DNA is TGTGCCAGCAGGGCCGGGGACTTCGGGCCGCAGTATTTT. This translates into CASRAGDFGPQYF.

This clone was observed once. The chain has TRBV28 and TRBJ1-4, with a weak D call TRBD1 (5 bases). Germline V gene lookup returns CDR1 MDHEN and CDR2 SYDVKM. Trimming shortened V by 10 bases and J by 3 bases, and 15 bases separated the two germline ends. The CDR3 consists of 14 residues. This CDR3 is CATRWGRSNEKLFF. The DNA of the CDR3 is TGTGCCACCCGATGGGGCAGGTCTAATGAAAAACTGTTTTTT.

The chain has TRBV9 and TRBJ2-1, with D uncertain. The germline V and J ends were trimmed by 3 bases and 7 bases, with 5 bases remaining between them. The CDR3 has 11 amino acids. Germline-derived CDR1 and CDR2 are SGDLS and YYNGEE. CDR3 in amino acids: CASSGHNEQFF. As DNA, the CDR3 is TGTGCCAGCAGCGGGCATAATGAGCAGTTCTTC.

The chain links TRBV9 to TRBJ1-2; D possibly corresponds to TRBD1 (6 bases). The CDR3 runs to 16 residues. The germline V gene has CDR1 SGDLS and CDR2 YYNGEE. V lost 0 bases and J lost 2, with 14 bases in between. The CDR3 DNA reads as TGTGCCAGCAGCGTAGCCCGACAGGCGAGCAACTATGGCTACACCTTC. It specifies CASSVARQASNYGYTF.

The genes are TRBV11-2 and TRBJ1-1; tentatively, D is TRBD1 (5 bases). There are 18 residues in the CDR3. V lost 5 bases and J lost 0, with 22 bases in between. Germline CDR1 is SGHAT and CDR2 is FQNNGV. DNA for the CDR3: TGTGCCAGCAGCCCCCCCTGGGGTACAGGATCTCTGAACACTGAAGCTTTCTTT. It encodes CASSPPWGTGSLNTEAFF.

The rearrangement uses TRBV19 and TRBJ2-3; TRBD2 aligns across 15 bases. V trimming: 6 bases; J trimming: 3 bases; junction bases outside the gene matches: 4. The CDR3 is 16 residues long. Germline CDR1 and CDR2: LNHDA and SQIVND (reference sequence). The DNA for the CDR3 is TGTGCCAGTAGGACGGGACTAGCGGGAGGAACAGATACGCAGTATTTT. Its translation is CASRTGLAGGTDTQYF.

The CDR3 DNA is TGTGCCAGAAGCCGCGACCGACAGGTCTATAATTCACCCCTCCACTTT. It encodes CARSRDRQVYNSPLHF. This rearrangement joins TRBV7-5 to TRBJ1-6; no check of the table's D call, TRBD1, against the DNA was made. TRBV7-5 is listed as a pseudogene. The CDR3 is 16 amino acids.

This clone was seen once. The gene calls are TRBV28 and TRBJ2-5; TRBD2 matches 12 bases. The CDR3 consists of 15 residues. Germline V CDR1 and CDR2: MDHEN, SYDVKM. Unmatched junction bases numbered 4, after V lost 4 bases and J lost 4 bases. For the CDR3, the DNA is TGTGCCAGCAGTTCTCCGGGACTAGCGGGAGAGACCCAGTACTTC. Translated: CASSSPGLAGETQYF.

The V gene is TRBV12-3 or TRBV12-4, the J gene TRBJ1-1, with TRBD1 matching 9 bases. There are 12 residues in the CDR3. Trimming cost V 5 bases and J 8 bases; bases outside gene matches: 3. CDR3 amino acids: CASSQDRGEAFF. Here the CDR3 DNA reads TGTGCCAGCAGTCAAGACAGGGGGGAAGCTTTCTTT.

The chain is built from TRBV18 and TRBJ2-3; 10 bases agree with TRBD2. V was clipped by 0 bases and J by 2 bases; unmatched bases: 8. CDR1 is KGHSH, CDR2 LQKENI, per germline. This CDR3 comprises 18 residues. The CDR3 here is CASSPPVLAGGTTDTQYF. The DNA for the CDR3 is TGTGCCAGCTCACCACCGGTTTTAGCGGGAGGCACCACAGATACGCAGTATTTT.

This chain joins TRBV27 and TRBJ2-2, with 11 positions matching TRBD1. CDR1 and CDR2 from the germline V gene are MNHEY and SMNVEV (reference sequence). Trimming removed 5 bases from V and 6 bases from J; junction bases left unmatched: 11. The CDR3 extends over 17 amino acids. CDR3: CASSKRPGQGVPGELFF. CDR3 bases: TGTGCCAGCAGTAAGCGTCCGGGACAGGGGGTCCCCGGGGAGCTGTTTTTT.

V is TRBV30 and J is TRBJ2-6; possible D gene TRBD1, 6 bases. The germline gives CDR1 GTSNPN, CDR2 SVGIG (reference sequence). This CDR3 spans 16 amino acids. Between the trimmed V and J ends, which lost 3 bases and 0 bases, there was a span of 12 bases. The CDR3 spells CAWRGHTVSGANVLTF. The DNA of the CDR3 is TGTGCCTGGAGGGGACATACCGTCTCTGGGGCCAACGTCCTGACTTTC.

The chain joins TRBV7-9 to TRBJ1-1; D is uncertain. From germline, CDR1 is SEHNR and CDR2 FQNEAQ (reference sequence). The V gene lost 10 bases and the J gene lost 4 bases, with 13 bases spanning the gap. The CDR3 covers 12 residues. CDR3 in DNA: TGTGCCACCCGAAGGAGGGTCACTGAAGCTTTCTTT. This encodes CATRRRVTEAFF.

This chain links TRBV9 with TRBJ2-7, with D perhaps TRBD2 (5 bases). The CDR3 contains 14 residues. V lost 0 bases and J lost 3, with 10 bases in between. Germline V gene sequence: CDR1 SGDLS, CDR2 YYNGEE. The CDR3 sequence is CASSVAGSDYEQYF. CDR3 nucleotides: TGTGCCAGCAGCGTAGCGGGAAGCGACTACGAGCAGTACTTC.

About this clone: This may stem from a read error, because a much larger clone lies one nucleotide away. Other DNA sequences in this specimen translate into the identical CDR3. This chain connects TRBV28 to TRBJ1-6; D is perhaps TRBD1 (5 bases). CDR1 and CDR2 from the germline V gene are MDHEN and SYDVKM. This CDR3 comprises 16 residues. Here the CDR3 reads CASSRQKDSYNSPLHF. In nucleotides, the CDR3 is TGTGCCAGCAGCCGACAGAAAGACTCCTATAATTCACCCCTTCACTTT.

The J gene is TRBJ1-2, the V gene TRBV5-1; D might be TRBD1 (5 bases). V dropped 0 bases and J dropped 7 bases, with 13 bases sitting between them. The CDR3 is made up of 14 amino acids. Per the germline V gene, CDR1 is SGHRS and CDR2 is YFSETQ. CDR3 region: CASSLDDRLSGYTF. CDR3 bases: TGCGCCAGCAGCTTGGACGACAGATTGAGTGGCTACACCTTC.

The chain couples TRBV4-1 to TRBJ2-7; D possibly corresponds to TRBD1 (5 bases). Germline V lookup: CDR1 MGHRA, CDR2 YSYEKL. Trimming removed 5 bases at V and 0 bases at J, with 8 bases between. This CDR3 has 13 amino acids. In DNA form, the CDR3 reads TGCGCCAGCAGCACAGGAAGCTCCTACGAGCAGTACTTC. It encodes CASSTGSSYEQYF.

The CDR3 bases are TGTGCCAGCAGCTCACTAGCGACCTCCTACAATGAGCAGTTCTTC. Amino acid sequence: CASSSLATSYNEQFF. This chain joins TRBV11-2 and TRBJ2-1; TRBD2 matches at 7 bases. With 4 bases clipped from V and 0 bases from J, the junction kept 3 bases outside the gene matches. CDR3 length equals 15 residues. Germline V CDR1 and CDR2: SGHAT, FQNNGV.

This sequence joins TRBV18 and TRBJ2-3; possible D gene TRBD1, 5 bases. V lost 4 bases to trimming and J lost 0 bases, with 11 bases between them. CDR3 length: 15 amino acids. Germline lookup yields CDR1 KGHSH and CDR2 LQKENI. CDR3 loop: CASSRDSSSTDTQYF. The CDR3 region has the DNA TGTGCCAGCTCACGTGACAGCTCTAGCACAGATACGCAGTATTTT.